This TCR beta chain was captured in a study of T cells after yellow fever vaccination. As for the study in general: Preparation used SMART-Seq v4 Ultra Low Input for the low-cell-number fractions.

A process of 5'RACE template switching, which added a universal primer site and UMIs, was used to make TCR cDNA. TCRdb passed the 5' RACE reads through MiXCR, listing each CDR3 protein once. This table holds under 500,000 distinct CDR3 sequences, roughly a sixth found once. The CDR3 runs to 17 residues. Trimming took off 5 bases at V and 1 base at J, with 20 bases between the two ends. Germline values: CDR1 MNHEY, CDR2 SVGEGT. Findings and caveats of the study: Abundant clonotypes (contaminants from the bulk population) could be present in FACS-sorted repertoires. Subsequent to the booster, the majority of primary-vaccination clones reappeared (around 96% CD4, approximately 85% CD8).

This clonotype came up a few times. The antigen remains unidentified. The sequencing used PBMCs, collected before the yellow fever booster vaccination. V gene TRBV6-2 or TRBV6-3 combines with J gene TRBJ2-5; D may correspond to TRBD1 or TRBD2 (6 bases each). This clonotype originated in a man aged 18 to 35 who received the YFV17D yellow fever vaccine. CDR3: CASSQGRRGDSQETQYF. The CDR3 nucleotides read TGTGCCAGCAGTCAAGGGCGGAGGGGGGACTCCCAAGAGACCCAGTACTTC.